The clone carrying this T cell receptor (beta chain) showed up just a few times. Its antigen is not known. V was pared by 1 base and J by 4 bases, with 10 bases between. Germline V gene data show CDR1 as SGHTA and CDR2 as FQGNSA. The CDR3 runs to 14 residues. The sample originates from a study of beta chain features in type 1 diabetes. Overall study context: Across every sample, 85 million to 120 million sorted cells were examined in total. Study outcomes and limitations: Researchers report that Type 1 diabetes patients had moderately but significantly shorter TCRB CDR3s across all four CD4+ subsets. The similarity of naive, central memory and Treg TCRB repertoires appeared greater among patients than among healthy donors.

The investigators reverse transcribed all of the isolated RNA, so they sequenced expressed TCRB transcripts. The average read count of naive, central memory and regulatory T cell samples was some 3.5 million. TCRdb's copy holds only in-frame clones and misses some; the assay was immunoSEQ multiplex PCR. The repertoire has hundreds of thousands of clones, about 29% of them found once; the top ten carry about 0.06%. The J gene is TRBJ1-1, the V gene TRBV7-2; no reliable D call. This TCR was sampled from a man younger than 30 in good health. The specimen sequenced was naive CD4+ T cells from blood. CDR3 residues: CASSLGGPITEAFF. DNA of the CDR3: TGTGCCAGCAGCTTAGGGGGTCCGATCACTGAAGCTTTCTTT.